A single sample gave rise to the 14 T cell receptor beta chains below, sequenced in a study of OX40 agonist ivuxolimab in advanced cancers. Only in-frame clones appear in the TCRdb table, and some are missing; sequencing was by immunoSEQ multiplex PCR. The sample carries some 11,000 clones, approximately 80% recorded once. Sequencing was performed on CD4+ or CD8+ T cells sorted from blood, taken in a trial of the OX40 agonist ivuxolimab. These receptors came from an adult with an advanced solid tumor such as melanoma, head and neck, liver or kidney cancer.

The chain has TRBV7-6 and TRBJ1-2; 7 nucleotides line up with TRBD1. The ends lost 5 bases at V and 5 bases at J; junction bases unmatched: 14. The germline V gene encodes CDR1 SGHVS and CDR2 FNYEAQ. CDR3 length equals 16 residues. The CDR3 spells CASSPREGADYYGYTF. The CDR3 coding sequence is TGTGCCAGCAGCCCGCGGGAGGGGGCGGATTATTATGGCTACACCTTC.

The chain has TRBV7-9 and TRBJ2-1; TRBD2 aligns across 8 bases. In germline, CDR1 is SEHNR, CDR2 FQNEAQ (reference sequence). The CDR3 consists of 15 residues. V lost 5 bases and J lost 8; bases outside the gene matches: 11. As DNA, the CDR3 is TGTGCCAGCAGCCGTGTAGTAGCGGGAATCTATGAGCAGTTCTTC. This encodes CASSRVVAGIYEQFF.

This clone was picked up a small number of times. The gene calls are TRBV29-1 and TRBJ2-2; D remains ambiguous. The CDR3 is 14 residues long. From germline, CDR1 is SQVTM and CDR2 ANQGSEA. Trimming cost V 1 base and J 0 bases, with 6 bases left between them. DNA of the CDR3: TGCAGCGTTGAAGGTACTGCGAACACCGGGGAGCTGTTTTTT. This gives the protein CSVEGTANTGELFF.

The rearrangement joins TRBV2 to TRBJ2-5; D not certain. V was clipped by 2 bases and J by 4 bases, with 2 bases between them. CDR3 length equals 11 residues. CDR1 SNHLY and CDR2 FYNNEI come from the germline V gene. The chain's CDR3 is CASSESETQYF. The CDR3 nucleotides read TGTGCCAGCAGTGAATCAGAGACCCAGTACTTC.

The gene calls are TRBV4-2 and TRBJ2-7; 9 bases match TRBD2. The CDR3 consists of 16 residues. The V segment lost 0 bases and the J segment 0 bases; nucleotides outside the gene matches: 3. Germline V gene data show CDR1 as LGHNA and CDR2 as YNFKEQ. The CDR3 sequence: CASSQEASGNSYEQYF. The CDR3 bases are TGTGCCAGCAGCCAAGAAGCTAGCGGGAACTCCTACGAGCAGTACTTC.

This clone was seen a single time. The V gene is TRBV13, the J gene TRBJ1-4; D is perhaps TRBD1 (5 bases). The CDR3 is made up of 14 amino acids. Deletions cut 3 bases from V and 6 bases from J, with 11 bases between. Germline CDR1 reads PRHDT; CDR2 reads FYEKMQ (reference sequence). CDR3 in amino acids: CASSLRGRDEKLFF. As DNA, the CDR3 is TGTGCCAGCAGCTTGCGAGGCAGGGATGAAAAACTGTTTTTT.

This clone has just a few counts. The V call is TRBV5-1, the J call TRBJ2-2, with D uncertain. CDR1 and CDR2 (germline): SGHRS, YFSETQ. The CDR3 covers 14 residues. V was cut by 3 bases and J by 2 bases, with 8 bases left in between. The CDR3 nucleotides read TGCGCCAGCAGCTCCTGGCCTAACACCGGGGAGCTGTTTTTT. Amino acid sequence: CASSSWPNTGELFF.

The chain recombines TRBV5-4 with TRBJ2-7; 9 nucleotides agree with TRBD2. V lost 1 base and J lost 4; bases outside the gene matches: 6. Per germline, CDR1 SGHNT and CDR2 YYREEE (reference sequence). The CDR3 length is 15 residues. CDR3 DNA: TGTGCCAGCAGCTTGCGGTCCGCGGGGGGGTACGAGCAGTACTTC. Protein: CASSLRSAGGYEQYF.

The V call is TRBV6-6, the J call TRBJ2-7; D not certain. Trimming took off 6 bases at V and 6 bases at J, with 9 bases between the two ends. Germline CDR1 MNHNY, CDR2 SVGAGI (reference sequence). The CDR3 is 11 residues long. CDR3 loop: CASRTVGEQYF. The CDR3 DNA reads TGTGCCAGCAGGACCGTGGGCGAGCAGTACTTC.

The chain carries TRBV7-9 and TRBJ2-3, with D maybe TRBD2 (5 bases). Trimming removed 4 bases from V and 2 bases from J, with 13 bases in between. The CDR3 extends over 15 amino acids. CDR1 SEHNR and CDR2 FQNEAQ come from the germline V gene (reference sequence). CDR3 sequence (DNA): TGTGCCAGCAGCTCGCCTCTAGCAGACACAGATACGCAGTATTTT. This encodes CASSSPLADTDTQYF. Using reference TRBV7-9 and TRBJ2-3 for the parts outside the CDR3, the full variable domain is DTGVSQNPRHKITKRGQNVTFRCDPISEHNRLYWYRQTLGQGPEFLTYFQNEAQLEKSRLLSDRFSAERPKGSFSTLEIQRTEQGDSAMYLCASSSPLADTDTQYFGPGTRLTVL.

The chain recombines TRBV6-4 with TRBJ2-2; 7 bases are shared with TRBD2. CDR1 MRHNA and CDR2 SNTAGT come from the germline V gene. The junction had 8 bases not matched to a gene; V was cut back by 2 bases and J by 2 bases. The CDR3 sequence is 17 residues long. The CDR3 protein is CASSDGTTSSNTGELFF. In nucleotides, the CDR3 is TGTGCCAGCAGTGACGGGACTACGAGTTCAAACACCGGGGAGCTGTTTTTT.

The V and J genes are TRBV11-2 and TRBJ1-1; a possible D gene is TRBD1 (6 bases). Germline V gene lookup returns CDR1 SGHAT and CDR2 FQNNGV. The ends were cut back, 7 bases at V and 6 bases at J, with 18 bases in the middle. This CDR3 comprises 14 residues. This CDR3 is CASNLETGGPEAFF. DNA of the CDR3: TGTGCCAGCAACTTGGAGACAGGAGGCCCTGAAGCTTTCTTT.

In regard to this clone: This same CDR3 is encoded by further DNA sequences in the sample. The chain carries TRBV7-2 and TRBJ2-7; a weak D match, TRBD2 (5 bases). Germline-derived CDR1 and CDR2 are SGHTA and FQGNSA. V gave up 1 base and J gave up 4 bases, with 11 bases separating them. The CDR3 is 14 amino acids. The CDR3, as DNA: TGTGCCAGCAGCTTAGGAGGCGGGTTATACGAGCAGTACTTC. Protein product: CASSLGGGLYEQYF.

The chain uses TRBV6-5 and TRBJ2-7; D is tentatively TRBD1 or TRBD2 (5 bases each). Germline V gives CDR1 MNHEY, CDR2 SVGAGI. The CDR3 spans 15 residues. With 2 bases removed from V and 3 bases from J, the gap between germline ends came to 14 bases. The CDR3 here is CASSYESAGSYEQYF. Here the CDR3 DNA reads TGTGCCAGCAGTTACGAGTCCGCAGGGAGCTACGAGCAGTACTTC.